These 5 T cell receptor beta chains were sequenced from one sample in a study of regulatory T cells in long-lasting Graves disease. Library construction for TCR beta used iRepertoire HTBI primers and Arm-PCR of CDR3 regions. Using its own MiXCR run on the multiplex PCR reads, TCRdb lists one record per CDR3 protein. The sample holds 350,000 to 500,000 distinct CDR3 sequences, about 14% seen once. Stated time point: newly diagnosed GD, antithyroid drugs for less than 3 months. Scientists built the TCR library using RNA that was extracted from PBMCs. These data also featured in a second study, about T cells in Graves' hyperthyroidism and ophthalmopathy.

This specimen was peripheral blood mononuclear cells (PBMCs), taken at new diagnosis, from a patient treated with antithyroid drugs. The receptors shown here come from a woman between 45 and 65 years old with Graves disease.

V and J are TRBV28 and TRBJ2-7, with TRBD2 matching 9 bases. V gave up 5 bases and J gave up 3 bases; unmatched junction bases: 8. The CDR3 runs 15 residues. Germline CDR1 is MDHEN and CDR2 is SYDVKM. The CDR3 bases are TGTGCCAGCAGTACGACTAGCGGAGATGTCTACGAGCAGTACTTC. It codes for CASSTTSGDVYEQYF.

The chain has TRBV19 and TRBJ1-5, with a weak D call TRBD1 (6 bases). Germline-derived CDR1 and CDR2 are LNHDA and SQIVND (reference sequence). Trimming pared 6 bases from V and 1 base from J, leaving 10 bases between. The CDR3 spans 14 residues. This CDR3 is CASSPTGSNQPQHF. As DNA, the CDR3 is TGTGCCAGTAGCCCTACAGGGAGCAATCAGCCCCAGCATTTT.

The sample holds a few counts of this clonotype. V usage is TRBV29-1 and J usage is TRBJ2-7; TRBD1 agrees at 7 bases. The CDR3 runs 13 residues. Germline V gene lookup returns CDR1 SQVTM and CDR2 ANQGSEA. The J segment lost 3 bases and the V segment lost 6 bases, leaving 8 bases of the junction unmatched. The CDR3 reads CSVVGRGNYEQYF. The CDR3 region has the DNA TGCAGCGTAGTGGGCAGGGGGAACTACGAGCAGTACTTC.

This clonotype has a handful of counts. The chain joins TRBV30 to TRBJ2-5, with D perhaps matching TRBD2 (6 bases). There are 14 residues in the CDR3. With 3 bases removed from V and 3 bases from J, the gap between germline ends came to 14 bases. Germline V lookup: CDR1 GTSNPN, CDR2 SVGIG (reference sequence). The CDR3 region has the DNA TGTGCCTGGAGCGCTTTGGGAGGCAAAGAGACCCAGTACTTC. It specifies CAWSALGGKETQYF.

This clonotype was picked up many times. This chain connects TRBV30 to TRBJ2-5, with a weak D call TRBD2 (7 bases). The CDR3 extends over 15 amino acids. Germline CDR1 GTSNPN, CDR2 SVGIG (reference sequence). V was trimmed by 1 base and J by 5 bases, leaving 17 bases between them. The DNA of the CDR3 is TGTGCCTGGAGTGAGAAGGGGGGGCTGATGGAGACCCAGTACTTC. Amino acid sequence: CAWSEKGGLMETQYF. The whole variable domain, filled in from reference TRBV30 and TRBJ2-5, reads SQTIHQWPATLVQPVGSPLSLECTVEGTSNPNLYWYRQAAGRGLQLLFYSVGIGQISSEVPQNLSASRPQDRQFILSSKKLLLSDSGFYLCAWSEKGGLMETQYFGPGTRLLVL.